The TCR beta chain described here comes from a study of STAT5B mutations in CD4+ large granular lymphocyte leukemia. Sequenced by immunoSEQ multiplex PCR; TCRdb stores in-frame clones only, minus some. In the table there are some 41,000 clones, around 84% of which are singletons. Trimming cost V 9 bases and J 1 base; bases outside gene matches: 7. Germline values: CDR1 LNHDA, CDR2 SQIVND (reference sequence). This CDR3 is built from 14 residues. Sequencing used CD4+ T cells from blood buffy coats. The TCR sequence derives from a human donor in good health. This chain uses TRBV19 with TRBJ2-3; TRBD2 agrees at 7 bases. CDR3 amino acids: CASSSGGGTDTQYF. CDR3 DNA sequence: TGTGCCAGCTCTAGCGGAGGGGGCACAGATACGCAGTATTTT.